Listed below are T cell receptor beta chains from one sample, sequenced in a study of cytomegalovirus exposure and HLA in healthy donors. The assay was immunoSEQ multiplex PCR, and TCRdb's table has in-frame clones only and misses some. The sample lists 150,000 to 200,000 clones, around 85% occurring once. Sequencing used PBMCs. Receptors originate from a male donor in good health and CMV-seronegative. Both conserved end residues are part of each CDR3. A D gene is named only where the DNA matches it firmly. Clone sizes are given selectively: once, few, many, or a class where the clone is expanded.

V gene: TRBV6-6
clone size: -
J gene: TRBJ2-7
D gene: -
CDR3 DNA: TGTGCCAGCAGTTACTCGCAGGGGAAGTACGAGCAGTACTTC
CDR3 protein: CASSYSQGKYEQYF

V gene: TRBV6-5
clone size: few
J gene: TRBJ2-7
D gene: -
CDR3 DNA: TGTGCCAGCAGTTTGGGGGGTTCATCCTACGAGCAGTACTTC
CDR3 protein: CASSLGGSSYEQYF

V gene: TRBV5-1
clone size: -
J gene: TRBJ1-1
D gene: -
CDR3 DNA: TGCGCCAGCAGCTTGGTAGGGGAGGGGAAAAGCACTGAAGCTTTCTTT
CDR3 protein: CASSLVGEGKSTEAFF

V gene: TRBV30
clone size: few
J gene: TRBJ1-6
D gene: -
CDR3 DNA: TGTGCCTGGAGGACAGATTATAATTCACCCCTCCACTTT
CDR3 protein: CAWRTDYNSPLHF

V gene: TRBV5-4
clone size: few
J gene: TRBJ2-2
D gene: TRBD1
CDR3 DNA: TGTGCCAGCAGCCGGGGACAGGGCGCCGGGGAGCTGTTTTTT
CDR3 protein: CASSRGQGAGELFF

V gene: TRBV13
clone size: -
J gene: TRBJ2-7
D gene: -
CDR3 DNA: TGTGCCAGCAGCCTCCCGTTGAGGGGGAGCGAGCAGTACTTC
CDR3 protein: CASSLPLRGSEQYF

V gene: TRBV29-1
clone size: -
J gene: TRBJ2-7
D gene: -
CDR3 DNA: TGCAGCGCGCAGGGGGGCTCCTACGAGCAGTACTTC
CDR3 protein: CSAQGGSYEQYF

V gene: TRBV5-1
clone size: -
J gene: TRBJ2-3
D gene: -
CDR3 DNA: TGCGCCAGCAGCTTGTGGGCAGAGAATACAATGGGAGATACGCAGTATTTT
CDR3 protein: CASSLWAENTMGDTQYF

V gene: TRBV19
clone size: -
J gene: TRBJ1-5
D gene: TRBD1
CDR3 DNA: TGTGCCAGTAGTCCTCCGACAGGGCGAAATCAGCCCCAGCATTTT
CDR3 protein: CASSPPTGRNQPQHF

V gene: TRBV4-1
clone size: -
J gene: TRBJ1-1
D gene: TRBD1
CDR3 DNA: TGCGCCAGCAGCCAAAGACAGGGGTACACTGAAGCTTTCTTT
CDR3 protein: CASSQRQGYTEAFF